A selection of T cell receptor beta chains follows, all from one sample in a study of OX40 agonist ivuxolimab in advanced cancers. TCRdb's copy holds only in-frame clones and misses some; the assay was immunoSEQ multiplex PCR. The sample gives some 19,000 clones, around 81% of which show up once; 3% to 4% is in the top ten. Here the sequenced sample was CD4+ or CD8+ T cells sorted from blood, taken in a trial of the OX40 agonist ivuxolimab. These TCRs come from an adult with an advanced solid tumor such as melanoma, head and neck, liver or kidney cancer. The CDR3 runs from the conserved cysteine through the conserved F or W. The order of the fields is V gene, D gene, clone size, CDR3 length, J gene, CDR3 protein, CDR3 DNA. A D gene is named only where the DNA matches it firmly. The size entry is marked missing in some rows and otherwise reads once, few, many or a size class.

v_gene: TRBV5-6
d_gene: TRBD2
abundance: -
len: 17
j_gene: TRBJ2-3
CDR3aa: CASSLVRLAGVTDTQYF
CDR3nt: TGTGCCAGCAGCTTGGTAAGACTAGCGGGAGTAACAGATACGCAGTATTTT

v_gene: TRBV12-2
d_gene: -
abundance: -
len: 16
j_gene: TRBJ2-7
CDR3aa: CASRLAGLAGVYEQYF
CDR3nt: TGTGCAAGTCGCTTAGCGGGACTAGCGGGAGTCTACGAGCAGTACTTC

v_gene: TRBV11-2
d_gene: -
abundance: few
len: 16
j_gene: TRBJ2-1
CDR3aa: CASSLRGLTSYNEQFF
CDR3nt: TGTGCCAGCAGCTTGCGCGGGCTAACCTCCTACAATGAGCAGTTCTTC

v_gene: TRBV28
d_gene: -
abundance: -
len: 11
j_gene: TRBJ2-7
CDR3aa: CASSRVREQYF
CDR3nt: TGTGCCAGCAGCCGCGTTCGCGAGCAGTACTTC

v_gene: TRBV19
d_gene: -
abundance: -
len: 13
j_gene: TRBJ2-7
CDR3aa: CASSMRDSYEQYF
CDR3nt: TGTGCCAGTAGTATGAGGGACTCCTACGAGCAGTACTTC

v_gene: TRBV11-2
d_gene: -
abundance: -
len: 15
j_gene: TRBJ2-5
CDR3aa: CASQLAGYAQETQYF
CDR3nt: TGTGCCAGCCAACTTGCAGGGTACGCACAAGAGACCCAGTACTTC

v_gene: TRBV11-2
d_gene: TRBD2
abundance: -
len: 17
j_gene: TRBJ2-1
CDR3aa: CASSLDLGLAGYNEQFF
CDR3nt: TGTGCCAGCAGCTTAGATCTAGGACTAGCGGGATACAATGAGCAGTTCTTC

v_gene: TRBV30
d_gene: -
abundance: -
len: 12
j_gene: TRBJ2-2
CDR3aa: CAWSGVTGELFF
CDR3nt: TGTGCCTGGAGTGGGGTCACCGGGGAGCTGTTTTTT

v_gene: TRBV28
d_gene: TRBD1
abundance: -
len: 13
j_gene: TRBJ2-7
CDR3aa: CASQGTGYDEQYF
CDR3nt: TGTGCCAGCCAAGGGACAGGGTATGACGAGCAGTACTTC

v_gene: TRBV2
d_gene: -
abundance: -
len: 14
j_gene: TRBJ2-1
CDR3aa: CASEPGRHYNEQFF
CDR3nt: TGTGCCAGCGAGCCAGGCCGCCACTACAATGAGCAGTTCTTC

v_gene: TRBV2
d_gene: TRBD2
abundance: once
len: 15
j_gene: TRBJ2-1
CDR3aa: CASREGLAGANEQFF
CDR3nt: TGTGCCAGCAGGGAGGGACTAGCGGGAGCCAATGAGCAGTTCTTC

v_gene: TRBV28
d_gene: -
abundance: once
len: 14
j_gene: TRBJ2-1
CDR3aa: CASSPPIMGPWKFF
CDR3nt: TGTGCCAGCAGTCCCCCCATCATGGGGCCGTGGAAGTTCTTC

v_gene: TRBV5-1
d_gene: -
abundance: -
len: 14
j_gene: TRBJ1-2
CDR3aa: CASSLTRGADGYTF
CDR3nt: TGCGCCAGCAGCTTAACCAGGGGTGCGGATGGCTACACCTTC

v_gene: TRBV6-1
d_gene: TRBD2
abundance: -
len: 14
j_gene: TRBJ2-7
CDR3aa: CASRDLAGAHEQYF
CDR3nt: TGTGCCAGCAGGGACCTAGCGGGAGCCCACGAGCAGTACTTC

v_gene: TRBV9
d_gene: TRBD2
abundance: once
len: 16
j_gene: TRBJ2-5
CDR3aa: CASSVVAGAMGETQYF
CDR3nt: TGTGCCAGCAGCGTAGTAGCGGGCGCCATGGGAGAGACCCAGTACTTC

v_gene: TRBV28
d_gene: TRBD2
abundance: -
len: 16
j_gene: TRBJ2-5
CDR3aa: CASSSPRLAGVETQYF
CDR3nt: TGTGCCAGCAGTTCCCCTAGGCTAGCGGGAGTTGAGACCCAGTACTTC

v_gene: TRBV29-1
d_gene: -
abundance: few
len: 12
j_gene: TRBJ2-7
CDR3aa: CSVVAATYEQYF
CDR3nt: TGCAGCGTTGTTGCGGCCACCTACGAGCAGTACTTC

v_gene: TRBV12-1
d_gene: -
abundance: -
len: 14
j_gene: TRBJ2-5
CDR3aa: CASSFGTIQETQYF
CDR3nt: TGTGCCAGCAGCTTTGGGACTATCCAAGAGACCCAGTACTTC

v_gene: TRBV30
d_gene: TRBD1
abundance: -
len: 13
j_gene: TRBJ1-1
CDR3aa: CAWSGQGNTEAFF
CDR3nt: TGTGCCTGGAGCGGACAGGGGAACACTGAAGCTTTCTTT

v_gene: TRBV10-3
d_gene: TRBD2
abundance: -
len: 17
j_gene: TRBJ2-3
CDR3aa: CAISEVSGGKEADTQYF
CDR3nt: TGTGCCATCAGTGAGGTTAGCGGGGGCAAGGAGGCGGATACGCAGTATTTT

v_gene: TRBV7-2
d_gene: TRBD1
abundance: -
len: 16
j_gene: TRBJ2-5
CDR3aa: CASSVLGQGAGETQYF
CDR3nt: TGTGCCAGCAGCGTACTGGGACAGGGGGCAGGGGAGACCCAGTACTTC

v_gene: TRBV5-1
d_gene: TRBD2
abundance: -
len: 17
j_gene: TRBJ2-2
CDR3aa: CASSSGTSGSLAGELFF
CDR3nt: TGCGCCAGCAGCTCCGGGACTAGCGGGTCTTTGGCCGGGGAGCTGTTTTTT